Below, 22 T cell receptor beta chains from the same sample are listed, as sequenced in a study of a mutant IDH1 vaccine in newly diagnosed glioma. Time point of the sample: week 23, last vaccination. What each vaccine dose contained was 300 ug of mutant IDH1 20-mer peptide, accompanied by topical imiquimod. Profiling relied on immunoSEQ multiplex PCR, and the TCRdb table lists in-frame clones only, not all of them. This table has fewer than 30,000 clones, 80% appearing once. For these TCRs, the target antigens are not known. Source: PBMCs, taken from a glioma patient whose treatment included an IDH1 peptide vaccine. Source of these receptors: a woman between 18 and 30 years old with glioma.

The chain has TRBV9 and TRBJ2-5; possible D gene TRBD1, 6 bases. The CDR3 has 15 amino acids. V was trimmed by 4 bases and J by 5 bases, leaving 18 bases between them. Germline CDR1 reads SGDLS; CDR2 reads YYNGEE. The CDR3: CASSPSSWGPETQYF. The CDR3 region has the DNA TGTGCCAGCAGCCCCAGTTCATGGGGGCCGGAGACCCAGTACTTC.

The CDR3 sequence: CASSLTGAYEQYF. DNA for the CDR3: TGCGCCAGCAGCTTGACAGGGGCCTACGAGCAGTACTTC. The chain carries TRBV5-1 and TRBJ2-7, with TRBD1 identical over 7 bases. The trim removed 1 base at V and 2 bases at J, leaving 0 bases unmatched. Germline CDR1 is SGHRS and CDR2 is YFSETQ. This CDR3 has 13 amino acids.

J is TRBJ2-3 and V is TRBV5-6; a possible D gene is TRBD1 (6 bases). Germline V gene data show CDR1 as SGHDT and CDR2 as YYEEEE. V was cut by 4 bases and J by 5 bases, with 11 bases left in between. The CDR3 length is 13 residues. The chain's CDR3 is CASSASRGDTQYF. In nucleotides, the CDR3 is TGTGCCAGCAGCGCAAGCAGGGGAGATACGCAGTATTTT.

This clone was detected only a few times. V gene TRBV5-8 combines with J gene TRBJ1-4; the D gene is possibly TRBD1 (5 bases). From germline, CDR1 is SGHTS and CDR2 YDEGEE. V was pared by 2 bases and J by 7 bases, with 12 bases between. This CDR3 region has 14 residues. The CDR3 is CASSFQTDGEKLFF. The CDR3 region has the DNA TGTGCCAGCAGCTTTCAGACAGACGGTGAAAAACTGTTTTTT.

The chain is built from TRBV5-6 and TRBJ2-6; D call uncertain. The germline V gene encodes CDR1 SGHDT and CDR2 YYEEEE. V was pared by 0 bases and J by 0 bases, with 4 bases between. CDR3 length: 15 residues. CDR3 in DNA: TGTGCCAGCAGCTTGGTCGGCTCTGGGGCCAACGTCCTGACTTTC. This encodes CASSLVGSGANVLTF.

The J gene is TRBJ1-5, the V gene TRBV28, with TRBD1 identical over 7 bases. V lost 5 bases to trimming and J lost 3 bases; unmatched junction nucleotides: 7. The germline gives CDR1 MDHEN, CDR2 SYDVKM. CDR3 length: 15 residues. Here the CDR3 reads CASSDEGAYNQPQHF. CDR3 DNA: TGTGCCAGCAGTGATGAGGGGGCTTACAATCAGCCCCAGCATTTT.

Turning to this clone: The germline gene is not matched at one end of the junction; a read error may be the cause. V usage is TRBV7-7 and J usage is TRBJ2-5; unclear D gene. Germline V gene data show CDR1 as SSHAT and CDR2 as FNYEAQ (reference sequence). The CDR3 contains 13 residues. The CDR3: CASSSTASGTQYF. The CDR3 DNA reads as TGTGCTAGCAGCTCTACAGCCTCCGGGACCCAGTACTTC.

The chain recombines TRBV18 with TRBJ2-1; D remains ambiguous. Germline V lookup: CDR1 KGHSH, CDR2 LQKENI. V lost 2 bases to trimming and J lost 2 bases, with 10 bases between them. This CDR3 has 15 residues. The CDR3 region has the DNA TGTGCCAGCTCACCAGCAAACAGCCCCTACAATGAGCAGTTCTTC. Amino acid sequence: CASSPANSPYNEQFF.

The gene calls are TRBV4-2 and TRBJ2-3; 9 nucleotides agree with TRBD2. The CDR3 totals 19 residues. Looked up from germline, CDR1 is LGHNA and CDR2 is YNFKEQ. J was trimmed by 2 bases and V by 3 bases; bases with no gene match: 15. In nucleotides, the CDR3 is TGTGCCAGCAGCCAGACCTTTGTTGCGGGGGGGACTATCACAGATACGCAGTATTTT. Translating gives CASSQTFVAGGTITDTQYF.

The CDR3 loop is CASSAHLGRGEKLFF. The DNA of the CDR3 is TGTGCCAGCAGTGCACATTTGGGTCGGGGTGAAAAACTGTTTTTT. The V and J genes are TRBV27 and TRBJ1-4, with D uncertain. Per the germline V gene, CDR1 is MNHEY and CDR2 is SMNVEV (reference sequence). The V end was cut by 5 bases, the J end by 7 bases, with 17 bases between. The CDR3 covers 15 residues.

This rearrangement joins TRBV5-5 to TRBJ1-1, with D unresolved. The CDR3 has 13 amino acids. V lost 4 bases and J 5 bases, leaving 12 bases between the germline ends. Per germline, CDR1 SGHKS and CDR2 YYEKEE (reference sequence). The CDR3 DNA reads TGTGCCAGCAGCCACCGACCGGGGACTGAAGCTTTCTTT. Its protein product is CASSHRPGTEAFF.

CDR3 DNA: TGCGCCAGCAGCTTGAGTATGGCCTACTCTGGAAACACCATATATTTT. It specifies CASSLSMAYSGNTIYF. V usage is TRBV5-1 and J usage is TRBJ1-3; D is uncertain. Per germline, CDR1 SGHRS and CDR2 YFSETQ. The V and J ends lost 1 base and 0 bases respectively, with 11 bases between them. The CDR3 contains 16 residues.

This chain uses TRBV6-4 with TRBJ2-1; 9 bases fit TRBD2. CDR3 size: 15 residues. Germline V gene lookup returns CDR1 MRHNA and CDR2 SNTAGT. Trimming removed 3 bases from V and 5 bases from J; junction bases left unmatched: 5. The CDR3 DNA sequence: TGTGCCAGCAGTGAAGCTAGCGGGACCCACAATGAGCAGTTCTTC. Translated, it gives CASSEASGTHNEQFF.

V is TRBV6-5 and J is TRBJ1-4; TRBD1 matches at 9 bases. Germline values: CDR1 MNHEY, CDR2 SVGAGI. The CDR3 contains 15 residues. Trimming cost V 6 bases and J 3 bases; bases outside gene matches: 5. The DNA of the CDR3 is TGTGCCAGCAGACCGGGGACAGGGCCTAATGAAAAACTGTTTTTT. Protein sequence: CASRPGTGPNEKLFF.

The J gene is TRBJ2-5, the V gene TRBV2; a possible D gene is TRBD2 (6 bases). V was cut by 5 bases and J by 1 base, with 8 bases left in between. CDR1 and CDR2 from the germline V gene are SNHLY and FYNNEI. CDR3 length: 13 residues. The CDR3 DNA reads TGTGCCAGCAGTAGGGACTTCCAAGAGACCCAGTACTTC. Translated: CASSRDFQETQYF.

The gene calls are TRBV10-1 and TRBJ2-1, with 13 bases fitting TRBD2. Germline V lookup: CDR1 WNHNN, CDR2 SYGVQD (reference sequence). Trimming at V came to 7 bases and at J to 1 base, leaving 16 bases not matched to a gene. The CDR3 loop spans 20 amino acids. CDR3 sequence (DNA): TGCGCCAGCAAATTCAAGGTAGGACTAGCGGGAGATGTGTCCTACAATGAGCAGTTCTTC. The encoded protein is CASKFKVGLAGDVSYNEQFF.

The chain combines TRBV4-1 with TRBJ1-3; no clear D. Germline CDR1 MGHRA, CDR2 YSYEKL. V shed 4 bases and J shed 0 bases, with 13 bases lying between them. This CDR3 contains 16 residues. The CDR3 DNA is TGCGCCAGCAGCCCCTTCGGGCGGGACTCTGGAAACACCATATATTTT. This gives the protein CASSPFGRDSGNTIYF.

V is TRBV19 and J is TRBJ1-4; D not resolved. The CDR3 length is 15 residues. Trimming took off 7 bases at V and 0 bases at J, with 12 bases between the two ends. Germline CDR1 and CDR2: LNHDA and SQIVND (reference sequence). The CDR3 protein is CASTPTPSTNEKLFF. CDR3 DNA sequence: TGTGCCAGTACCCCCACACCGTCAACTAATGAAAAACTGTTTTTT.

This chain joins TRBV5-1 and TRBJ2-1; TRBD2 might be the D (7 bases). Trimming shortened V by 0 bases and J by 9 bases, and 16 bases separated the two germline ends. Germline-derived CDR1 and CDR2 are SGHRS and YFSETQ. This CDR3 is 15 amino acids long. Here the CDR3 DNA reads TGCGCCAGCAGCTTGGATGGGGGGGCAGTAGCTGAGCAGTTCTTC. This sequence encodes CASSLDGGAVAEQFF.

This chain joins TRBV18 and TRBJ1-3; D remains unclear. Per the germline V gene, CDR1 is KGHSH and CDR2 is LQKENI. The ends were cut back, 3 bases at V and 0 bases at J, with 9 bases in the middle. This CDR3 is 15 amino acids long. The chain's CDR3 is CASSPAPLSGNTIYF. DNA of the CDR3: TGTGCCAGCTCACCCGCCCCGCTCTCTGGAAACACCATATATTTT. Based on the CDR3 plus reference TRBV18 and TRBJ1-3, the full variable domain is NAGVMQNPRHLVRRRGQEARLRCSPMKGHSHVYWYRQLPEEGLKFMVYLQKENIIDESGMPKERFSAEFPKEGPSILRIQQVVRGDSAAYFCASSPAPLSGNTIYFGEGSWLTVV.

This clone showed up just once. The chain employs TRBV19 and TRBJ1-4; possible D gene TRBD1, 5 bases. V lost 4 bases and J 8 bases, leaving 17 bases between the germline ends. Germline values: CDR1 LNHDA, CDR2 SQIVND (reference sequence). This CDR3 spans 15 amino acids. CDR3 amino acids: CASSTGTQLGEKLFF. As DNA, the CDR3 is TGTGCCAGTAGTACTGGGACGCAATTAGGGGAAAAACTGTTTTTT.

This sequence joins TRBV27 and TRBJ2-2; 7 bases line up with TRBD1. J gave up 8 bases and V 7 bases, and 16 bases lay outside the gene matches. The length of the CDR3 is 16 residues. The germline CDR1 and CDR2 sequences are MNHEY and SMNVEV (reference sequence). The CDR3 nucleotides are TGTGCCAGCACCGAAACGACAGGGATTCCAGCGGGGGAGCTGTTTTTT. The encoded protein is CASTETTGIPAGELFF.